The 7 T cell receptor beta chains presented below share a single source sample, sequenced in a study of cytomegalovirus exposure and HLA in healthy donors. The study ran its PCR with 60 Vbeta and 13 Jbeta primers. The assay was immunoSEQ multiplex PCR, and TCRdb's table has in-frame clones only and misses some. The profile shows 110,000 or so clones, 60% to 80% of them singletons. Sample: PBMCs. These receptors were collected from a man younger than 30 in good health and CMV-seropositive.

As for this clone: Other DNA sequences within the sample encode an identical CDR3. The chain recombines TRBV6-1 with TRBJ2-7; 11 positions agree with TRBD1. V lost 6 bases to trimming and J lost 2 bases; unmatched junction nucleotides: 6. Looked up from germline, CDR1 is MNHNS and CDR2 is SASEGT. The CDR3 has 15 residues. The CDR3: CASSYGTGGTYEQYV. As DNA, the CDR3 is TGTGCCAGCAGCTATGGGACAGGGGGTACCTACGAGCAGTACGTC.

V and J are TRBV7-2 and TRBJ1-5; D is perhaps TRBD1 (5 bases). This CDR3 has 13 amino acids. The germline V gene has CDR1 SGHTA and CDR2 FQGNSA. V lost 5 bases, J lost 6 bases, and 11 bases lay in between. In nucleotides, the CDR3 is TGTGCCAGCAGCACCGGAGGGGTTCAGCCCCAGCATTTT. It yields the protein CASSTGGVQPQHF.

This clone has just a few counts. The chain combines TRBV6-5 with TRBJ2-7, with a tentative D call TRBD1 (5 bases). The CDR3 extends over 14 amino acids. With 0 bases removed from V and 8 bases from J, the gap between germline ends came to 14 bases. CDR1 is MNHEY, CDR2 SVGAGI, per germline. In DNA, the CDR3 is TGTGCCAGCAGTTACTCGAGTACCAGGACAAAGCAGTACTTC. Its translation: CASSYSSTRTKQYF.

The rearrangement uses TRBV5-6 and TRBJ1-5; TRBD1 might be the D (5 bases). V dropped 1 base and J dropped 2 bases, with 10 bases sitting between them. CDR3 size: 15 residues. Germline V lookup: CDR1 SGHDT, CDR2 YYEEEE. The CDR3 sequence is CASSLRGFGNQPQHF. As DNA, the CDR3 is TGTGCCAGCAGCTTGAGGGGTTTTGGCAATCAGCCCCAGCATTTT.

This rearrangement joins TRBV5-1 to TRBJ1-3; no clear D gene. Germline loops: CDR1 SGHRS, CDR2 YFSETQ. Trimming took off 3 bases at V and 0 bases at J, with 10 bases between the two ends. This CDR3 region has 15 residues. The CDR3 DNA reads TGCGCCAGCAGCTCCCGGGGTGGCTCTGGAAACACCATATATTTT. Translating gives CASSSRGGSGNTIYF. Supplemented by reference TRBV5-1 and TRBJ1-3, the full variable domain reads KAGVTQTPRYLIKTRGQQVTLSCSPISGHRSVSWYQQTPGQGLQFLFEYFSETQRNKGNFPGRFSGRQFSNSRSEMNVSTLELGDSALYLCASSSRGGSGNTIYFGEGSWLTVV.

In its sample, this clone was seen a few times. The rearrangement links TRBV28 to TRBJ1-1; 9 bases are shared with TRBD1. This CDR3 contains 17 residues. CDR1 and CDR2 from the germline V gene are MDHEN and SYDVKM. V dropped 2 bases and J dropped 12; count of bases not matched to a gene: 19. The CDR3 coding sequence is TGTGCCAGCAGTTTAGTCCTGGGGACAGGGACGCGTGGTGGGACTTTCTTT. Translated, it gives CASSLVLGTGTRGGTFF.

The chain joins TRBV7-9 to TRBJ1-6; 7 nucleotides agree with TRBD1. V lost 5 bases, J lost 8 bases, and 6 bases stayed unmatched. The CDR3 has 14 residues. The germline gives CDR1 SEHNR, CDR2 FQNEAQ (reference sequence). This CDR3 reads CASSHGTVDSPLHF. The CDR3 nucleotides are TGTGCCAGCAGCCACGGGACAGTCGATTCACCCCTCCACTTT.